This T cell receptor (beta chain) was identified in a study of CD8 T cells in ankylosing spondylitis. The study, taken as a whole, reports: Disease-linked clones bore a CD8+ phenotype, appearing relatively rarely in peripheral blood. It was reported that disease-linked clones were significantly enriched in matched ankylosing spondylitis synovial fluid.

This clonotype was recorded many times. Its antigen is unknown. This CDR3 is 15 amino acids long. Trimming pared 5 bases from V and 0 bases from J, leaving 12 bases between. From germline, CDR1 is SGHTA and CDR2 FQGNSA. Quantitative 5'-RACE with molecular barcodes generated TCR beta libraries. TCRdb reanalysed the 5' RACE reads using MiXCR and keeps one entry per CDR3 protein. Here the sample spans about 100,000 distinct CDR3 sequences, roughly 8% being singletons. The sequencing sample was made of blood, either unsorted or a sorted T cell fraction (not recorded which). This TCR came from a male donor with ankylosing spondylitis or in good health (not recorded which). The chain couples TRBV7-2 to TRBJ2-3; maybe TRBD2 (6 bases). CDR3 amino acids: CASSARGTSTDTQYF. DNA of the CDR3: TGTGCCAGCAGCGCCAGAGGGACTAGCACAGATACGCAGTATTTT.